The T cell receptor beta chain under discussion was sequenced for a study of regulatory T cells in long-lasting Graves disease (dated by TCRdb to the early 2020s). In terms of the full investigation: Persistent Graves' disease was defined as persistently positive TSH receptor autoantibodies together with antithyroid drug treatment for over 5 years. This study used TCR sequencing and RNA sequencing of peripheral blood to compare persistent Graves' disease patients against newly diagnosed Graves' disease patients. The study was registered as a clinical trial and conducted in China. A total of about 33 samples underwent TCR sequencing, from some 13 patients with persistent Graves' disease and approximately 20 patients with newly diagnosed Graves' disease. Antithyroid drugs had been taken for 8.5 to 13 years on average by persistent Graves' disease patients in the clinical cohort. Points the paper makes about the study in general: Patients with persistent disease shared more public clonotypes (approximately 2,500) than newly diagnosed patients did (966). Persistent Graves' disease patients showed lower TCR Shannon entropy and fewer highly expanded clones than newly diagnosed patients, suggesting clonal expansion. Sequencing and analysis were restricted to the TCR beta chain. Only peripheral blood was studied, because thyroid tissue, the primary lesion, was inaccessible. Preferential use of TRBV28, TRBJ1-2 and TRBJ2-5 was observed in persistent disease, whereas TRBV20-1 and TRBJ2-1 were favored in newly diagnosed disease. As a limitation, the authors acknowledged that the small sample size may reduce accuracy.

With regard to this clonotype: The antigen it binds to is not known. A much larger clone sits a single nucleotide away, making a read error possible. The missing conserved phenylalanine or tryptophan at the end of this CDR3 makes a read error likely.

The protocol used for the library was multiplex PCR. Sequencing instrument: Illumina HiSeq 4000. CDR3 regions were amplified by Arm-PCR with iRepertoire HTBI primers to construct TCR beta libraries. PCR products were gel purified before sequencing. The published analysis was carried out like this. A total of around 66 TRBV and 14 TRBJ segments were identified across samples and were used for gene usage analysis of CDR3 amino acid clonotypes. COPE and FqMerger were used to merge filtered high-quality paired reads into contigs. BLAST was used to align contigs to IMGT TRBV, TRBD and TRBJ reference genes, with CDR3 defined following IMGT. Any clonotype with a frequency above 0.1% was classified as a highly expanded clone. Shannon entropy served as the measure of repertoire diversity, while the Gini coefficient captured V-J evenness. A clonotype was considered public if more than one individual shared it. TCRdb reanalyzed the raw reads on its own, using fastp at Q25 for trimming and MiXCR for clone calling, and kept in-frame beta chains. Merged by CDR3 protein, the rows form single entries marked with the most common genes and DNA. The V and J calls shown here were made by TCRdb, not taken from the authors' results. A total of 300,000 or so distinct CDR3 sequences appear in this sample, about 20% of them only once. The top ten hold 29% of the sample.

The germline V gene (reference sequence) supplies CDR1 MNHEY and CDR2 SMNVEV. Compared with germline, V lacks 11 bases and J lacks 4 bases; bases without a gene match: 10. The CDR3 has 13 residues if both end residues are counted. Kept here is only the CDR3 DNA, which spans 39 bases and is read in frame from base 1. The time point label for this specimen denotes: persistent/refractory GD, antithyroid drugs over 5 years with positive TRAb. RNA was extracted from PBMCs in TRIzol for both TCR sequencing and RNA sequencing. The diagnosis of Graves' disease followed American Thyroid Association guidelines. Patients were recruited from an endocrinology department in Xi'an, China. Each patient gave 8.5 to 9.5 milliliters of peripheral blood, collected in an EDTA anticoagulant tube. Ficoll Paque Plus density gradient separation was used to isolate PBMCs, and no additional T cell sorting was done. An Agilent 2100 Bioanalyzer and agarose gel were used to check RNA quality, while a NanoDrop 2000 measured RNA concentration.

The clonotype was recovered from a female donor with Graves disease. The rearranged segments are TRBV27 and TRBJ1-1, with 7 bases in between that match TRBD1. Sequenced here: peripheral blood mononuclear cells (PBMCs), sampled when the disease was refractory, from a patient treated with antithyroid drugs. The nucleotides are TGTGCCTGTCGGGTGTCAGGGGGCACTGAAGCTTTCCTT. The resulting protein is CACRVSGGTEAFL.